Detailed here is one T cell receptor beta chain. Its binding antigen is unknown. Base quality data are lacking; no much larger clone is found one base away. Sample time point, as interpreted from the label and publication: baseline before first vaccination. Samples from vaccinated people were obtained from the UK trials COV001 and COV002, which included a single-blind randomized controlled phase 2/3 trial of AZD1222 (ChAdOx1 nCoV-19) in healthy adults. Trial participant PBMC samples were collected at day 0 and day 28 after the second dose for TCRbeta chain sequencing. From V the trimming removes 4 bases and from J it removes 5 bases, while the gene matches leave 11 bases of the junction unaccounted for. CDR1 and CDR2 are drawn from the germline V gene (reference sequence): MNHEY, SMNVEV. Reading from cysteine to phenylalanine, the CDR3 counts 17 amino acids. The kept DNA is CDR3 alone, 51 bases in frame from the first base.

The data were taken from a study of T cell responses to AZD1222 COVID-19 vaccine (dated by TCRdb to 2020 to 2022). Study-wide context: AZD1222 recipients whose second dose came at about 4 weeks and those whose second dose came at about 12 weeks were combined into one group, since spike-specific TCR depth and breadth did not differ between the two schedules. A total of about 250 trial participants underwent TCR sequencing, of whom 207 had received two doses of AZD1222 and about 26 had received two doses of the MenACWY control vaccine. Trial participants were enrolled by age into 18-55, 56-69 and 70-plus year subgroups, with about 150, 27 and 61 TCR-sequenced participants respectively.

Broader findings and caveats from the paper: After two AZD1222 doses, spike-specific TCR breadth and depth were significantly higher than at day 0 and than in MenACWY recipients. Reportedly, almost half of the unique spike-specific TCRs recognized epitopes lying outside the regions that are mutated in the B.1.351 and B.1.1.7 variants. Conclusions about previously exposed vaccinees are limited because only five to seven AZD1222 recipients were SARS-CoV-2 seropositive at baseline. The 56-69-year group was small, and its depth increase did not reach significance, likely because of low power. No day 14 peak-response samples were available, so repertoires were characterized only after the peak T cell response. Most participants were white British and females outnumbered males, and the authors suggested that clonal diversity may have been underestimated. CD4 TCRs associated with the vaccine covered the entire spike protein, and the dominant responses were in regions 160-218 and 743-854.

The CDR3 regions of human TCRbeta chains were subjected to immunosequencing. Regarding the original processing steps: TCRs in the repertoires were matched against a reference library of SARS-CoV-2-specific TCRs that had been generated with the MIRA antigen-specificity platform. Breadth meant the fraction of unique TCRs that were SARS-CoV-2-associated, whereas depth meant the fraction of total T cells that were SARS-CoV-2-associated. Using the MIRA data, every spike-specific TCR was mapped to the spike region that the TCR reacted to and assigned to either a CD4 or a CD8 class. Log10-transformed breadth and depth values were compared by one-way ANOVA with Sidak's multiple comparisons tests. TCRdb took over this immuneACCESS table, retaining in-frame rearrangements with V and J assigned. Such tables are incomplete; in checked studies, under half of the missing clones stem from an unresolved V gene, and the remainder is unexplained. The V and J calls and clone size were taken over from that table, and D and trimming were inferred from the DNA. Here the sample has approximately 97,000 clones; roughly nine tenths occur a single time. Of the sample, less than 8% is held by the ten largest clones.

This clonotype was sampled from an adult in good health. The rearrangement joined TRBV27 to TRBJ2-2; TRBD2 matches 9 bases in the middle. The specimen was peripheral blood, collected on day 0 of AZD1222 vaccination. The sequenced DNA is TGTGCCAGCAGTTCCGTAGCGGGAGCGGGTTGGACCGGGGAGCTGTTTTTT. The translation is CASSSVAGAGWTGELFF.